The subject of this entry is one T cell receptor beta chain. Its antigen is currently unknown. This entry is derived from a study of cytomegalovirus exposure and HLA in healthy donors. General study findings and limits: For cytomegalovirus status, the classifier reportedly gave diagnoses with high specificity and sensitivity. In the roughly 120 validation repertoires, a later analysis found that first-cohort TCR clusters tended to co-occur.

This table comes from immunoSEQ multiplex PCR, and its TCRdb copy is limited to in-frame clones, with some not included. The data contain 55,000 to 65,000 clones, approximately 94% of them singletons. The source material was PBMCs. This TCR was sampled from a man aged 18 to 30 in good health and CMV-seronegative.

The chain's CDR3 is CASSQGGRDEQYF. The DNA of the CDR3 is TGCGCCAGCAGCCAAGGGGGGAGGGACGAGCAGTACTTC. This chain connects TRBV4-1 to TRBJ2-7; 7 nucleotides match TRBD2. The V and J ends lost 1 base and 5 bases, in that order; junction bases with no gene match: 2. CDR1 is MGHRA, CDR2 YSYEKL, per germline. The CDR3 has 13 residues.